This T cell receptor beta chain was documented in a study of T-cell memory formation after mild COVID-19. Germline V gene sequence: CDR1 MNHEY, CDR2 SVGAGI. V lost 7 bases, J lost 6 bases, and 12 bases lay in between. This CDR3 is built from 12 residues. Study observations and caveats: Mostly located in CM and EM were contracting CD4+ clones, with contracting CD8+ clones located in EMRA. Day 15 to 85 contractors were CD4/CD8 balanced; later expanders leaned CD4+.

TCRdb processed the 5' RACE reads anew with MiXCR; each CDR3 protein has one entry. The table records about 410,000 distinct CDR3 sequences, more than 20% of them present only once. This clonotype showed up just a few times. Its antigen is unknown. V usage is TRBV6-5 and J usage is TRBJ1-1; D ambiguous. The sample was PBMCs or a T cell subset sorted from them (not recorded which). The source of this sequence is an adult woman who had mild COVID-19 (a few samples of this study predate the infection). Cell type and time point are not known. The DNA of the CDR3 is TGTGCCAGCAACCACTTCGGAGCTGAAGCTTTCTTT. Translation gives CASNHFGAEAFF.